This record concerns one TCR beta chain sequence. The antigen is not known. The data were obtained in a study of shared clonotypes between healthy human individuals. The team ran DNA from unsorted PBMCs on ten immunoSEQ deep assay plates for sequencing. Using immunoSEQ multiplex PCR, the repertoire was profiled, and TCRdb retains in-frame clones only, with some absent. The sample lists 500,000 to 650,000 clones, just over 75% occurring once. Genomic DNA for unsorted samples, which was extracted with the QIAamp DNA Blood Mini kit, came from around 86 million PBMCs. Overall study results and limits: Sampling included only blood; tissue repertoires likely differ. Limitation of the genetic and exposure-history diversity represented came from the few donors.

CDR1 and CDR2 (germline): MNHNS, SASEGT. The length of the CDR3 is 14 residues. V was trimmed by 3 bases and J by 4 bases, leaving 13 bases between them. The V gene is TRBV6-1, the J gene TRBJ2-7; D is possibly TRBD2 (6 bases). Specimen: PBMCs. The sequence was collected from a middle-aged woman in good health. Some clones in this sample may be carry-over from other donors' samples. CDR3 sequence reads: CASSEGPGLYEQYF. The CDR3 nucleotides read TGTGCCAGCAGTGAGGGACCGGGACTTTACGAGCAGTACTTC.